Following are 19 T cell receptor beta chains from one sample sequenced in a study of cytomegalovirus exposure and HLA in healthy donors. The PCR employed 60 Vbeta primers together with 13 Jbeta primers. Using immunoSEQ multiplex PCR, the repertoire was profiled, and TCRdb retains in-frame clones only, with some absent. Here the sample spans approximately 140,000 clones, roughly 83% being singletons. The sequenced sample was PBMCs. All receptors derive from a human donor in good health.

V gene TRBV11-3 combines with J gene TRBJ2-3; 9 bases agree with TRBD1. The trim removed 5 bases at V and 2 bases at J, leaving 8 bases unmatched. Germline CDR1 and CDR2: SGHNT and YENEEA. There are 16 residues in the CDR3. The CDR3 region is CASSRGQGFSTDTQYF. Here the CDR3 DNA reads TGTGCCAGCAGCAGGGGACAGGGTTTTTCCACAGATACGCAGTATTTT.

The chain employs TRBV19 and TRBJ1-2; 7 bases fit TRBD1. The trim removed 6 bases at V and 4 bases at J, leaving 5 bases unmatched. The CDR3 totals 13 residues. CDR1 LNHDA and CDR2 SQIVND come from the germline V gene (reference sequence). Here the CDR3 reads CASSTGDLYGYTF. The CDR3 nucleotides read TGTGCCAGTAGCACAGGGGACCTCTATGGCTACACCTTC.

This chain uses TRBV27 with TRBJ2-7; D remains unclear. The germline V and J ends were trimmed by 7 bases and 2 bases, with 9 bases remaining between them. CDR3 length: 12 residues. Germline CDR1 is MNHEY and CDR2 is SMNVEV (reference sequence). The CDR3 loop is CASMGRAYEQYF. The CDR3 coding sequence is TGTGCCAGCATGGGCAGAGCCTACGAGCAGTACTTC.

The chain combines TRBV29-1 with TRBJ2-3; 10 nucleotides line up with TRBD1. From germline, CDR1 is SQVTM and CDR2 ANQGSEA. This CDR3 contains 15 residues. Losses at the gene ends were 1 base for V and 4 bases for J; bases not matched to a gene: 5. CDR3 region: CSVEARDRGADTQYF. CDR3 bases: TGCAGCGTTGAAGCGAGGGACAGGGGAGCAGATACGCAGTATTTT.

This chain links TRBV10-1 with TRBJ1-1; D might be TRBD1 (5 bases). The ends were cut back, 0 bases at V and 1 base at J, with 6 bases in the middle. Germline values: CDR1 WNHNN, CDR2 SYGVQD (reference sequence). The CDR3 runs 14 residues. CDR3 region: CASSESQGNTEAFF. In DNA, the CDR3 is TGCGCCAGCAGTGAGTCGCAGGGGAACACTGAAGCTTTCTTT.

The gene calls are TRBV2 and TRBJ1-1; TRBD1 is a possible D gene (6 bases). This CDR3 is 14 amino acids long. Trimming took 8 bases from V and 1 from J, leaving 14 bases between them. Per germline, CDR1 SNHLY and CDR2 FYNNEI. The CDR3 here is CASCLGHTNTEAFF. As DNA, the CDR3 is TGTGCCAGCTGCTTGGGACATACGAACACTGAAGCTTTCTTT. Based on the CDR3 plus reference TRBV2 and TRBJ1-1, the full variable domain is EPEVTQTPSHQVTQMGQEVILRCVPISNHLYFYWYRQILGQKVEFLVSFYNNEISEKSEIFDDQFSVERPDGSNFTLKIRSTKLEDSAMYFCASCLGHTNTEAFFGQGTRLTVV.

Comment on this clone: The junction departs from germline at one end; a sequencing error may be responsible. The J gene is TRBJ1-2, the V gene TRBV6-5, with 8 positions matching TRBD1. The CDR3 contains 12 residues. Germline CDR1 and CDR2: MNHEY and SVGAGI. The CDR3 sequence: CASGRGTGGYPF. The CDR3 DNA sequence: TGTGCCAGCGGTCGTGGGACAGGAGGCTACCCCTTC.

The V call is TRBV9, the J call TRBJ2-1, with 9 bases identical to TRBD2. Trimming at V came to 3 bases and at J to 9 bases, leaving 7 bases not matched to a gene. The CDR3 length is 14 residues. Germline V CDR1 and CDR2: SGDLS, YYNGEE. DNA for the CDR3: TGTGCCAGCAGCGCTCTAGCGGGGAGGGGTGAGCAGTTCTTC. It specifies CASSALAGRGEQFF.

This clone was found a few times. This sequence joins TRBV4-3 and TRBJ2-7; 11 bases match TRBD2. This CDR3 has 16 residues. Germline CDR1 is LGHNA and CDR2 is YSLEER. V lost 3 bases to trimming and J lost 6 bases; unmatched junction nucleotides: 10. The CDR3 reads CASSQHRLAGLLEQYF. The DNA of the CDR3 is TGCGCCAGCAGCCAGCACAGACTAGCGGGACTTCTCGAGCAGTACTTC.

V gene TRBV28 combines with J gene TRBJ2-2, with 9 bases that match TRBD1. Germline-derived CDR1 and CDR2 are MDHEN and SYDVKM. The trim removed 3 bases at V and 6 bases at J, leaving 2 bases unmatched. The CDR3 covers 14 residues. The CDR3 protein is CASSLGDRAGELFF. The CDR3 DNA is TGTGCCAGCAGTTTGGGGGACAGGGCCGGGGAGCTGTTTTTT.

V usage is TRBV5-4 and J usage is TRBJ2-1; 11 nucleotides match TRBD2. This CDR3 comprises 16 residues. Per the germline V gene, CDR1 is SGHNT and CDR2 is YYREEE (reference sequence). V shed 4 bases, J shed 1 base, and the junction held 4 bases outside the gene matches. CDR3 residues: CASSLGLAGSYNEQFF. The CDR3 DNA reads as TGTGCCAGCAGCCTCGGACTAGCGGGTTCCTACAATGAGCAGTTCTTC.

The chain couples TRBV28 to TRBJ2-1; 14 bases match TRBD2. Germline V gene sequence: CDR1 MDHEN, CDR2 SYDVKM. V lost 6 bases and J lost 9; bases outside the gene matches: 7. The CDR3 runs to 15 residues. The CDR3 sequence is CASRPGLAGGGEQFF. The CDR3 region has the DNA TGTGCCAGCAGGCCCGGACTAGCGGGAGGCGGTGAGCAGTTCTTC.

This clone was detected only once. The rearrangement joins TRBV19 to TRBJ1-2; no clear D gene. The V end lost 3 bases, the J end lost 2 bases, and 7 bases lay between the germline ends. The germline V gene encodes CDR1 LNHDA and CDR2 SQIVND (reference sequence). This CDR3 contains 13 residues. This CDR3 reads CASSMRRNYGYTF. The CDR3 bases are TGTGCCAGTAGTATGCGGCGGAACTATGGCTACACCTTC.

The chain carries TRBV14 and TRBJ2-7; D remains unclear. V gave up 3 bases and J gave up 2 bases, with 17 bases separating them. Germline loops: CDR1 SGHDN, CDR2 FVKESK. The CDR3 sequence is 16 residues long. CDR3 loop: CASSQVVGDKPYEQYF. The CDR3, as DNA: TGTGCCAGCAGCCAGGTCGTGGGCGACAAACCCTACGAGCAGTACTTC.

This sequence joins TRBV28 and TRBJ2-7; 7 bases agree with TRBD2. The germline gives CDR1 MDHEN, CDR2 SYDVKM. The CDR3 is made up of 14 amino acids. V was pared by 5 bases and J by 2 bases, with 6 bases of the junction left unmatched. DNA of the CDR3: TGTGCCAGCAGTCGTAGACTAGCTACCTACGAGCAGTACTTC. It specifies CASSRRLATYEQYF.

The chain has TRBV4-1 and TRBJ1-5; TRBD1 aligns across 8 bases. Germline V lookup: CDR1 MGHRA, CDR2 YSYEKL. V dropped 3 bases and J dropped 4; count of bases not matched to a gene: 8. There are 16 residues in the CDR3. The CDR3 here is CASSHLTGGNNQPQHF. In DNA, the CDR3 is TGCGCCAGCAGCCACCTCACAGGGGGTAATAATCAGCCCCAGCATTTT.

This rearrangement joins TRBV4-2 to TRBJ2-1, with D perhaps matching TRBD2 (6 bases). V was clipped by 0 bases and J by 10 bases, with 13 bases between them. CDR3 length: 14 amino acids. Germline CDR1 is LGHNA and CDR2 is YNFKEQ. The CDR3 nucleotides are TGTGCCAGCAGCCAAGAGATAAGAGCGGGCGAGCAGTTCTTC. This encodes CASSQEIRAGEQFF.

V and J are TRBV6-1 and TRBJ2-5; TRBD1 matches 8 bases. Losses at the gene ends were 6 bases for V and 2 bases for J; bases not matched to a gene: 2. Germline V CDR1 and CDR2: MNHNS, SASEGT. There are 13 residues in the CDR3. The CDR3 region is CASSRQGQETQYF. The CDR3 coding sequence is TGTGCCAGCAGCCGACAGGGGCAAGAGACCCAGTACTTC.

This clone was counted between two and nine times. This rearrangement joins TRBV5-5 to TRBJ1-5, with TRBD1 as a possible D gene (5 bases). CDR1 and CDR2 (germline): SGHKS, YYEKEE (reference sequence). This CDR3 contains 14 residues. Trimming shortened V by 0 bases and J by 6 bases, and 10 bases separated the two germline ends. The CDR3 is CASSLGQGGQPQHF. The DNA of the CDR3 is TGTGCCAGCAGCTTGGGGCAGGGAGGTCAGCCCCAGCATTTT.